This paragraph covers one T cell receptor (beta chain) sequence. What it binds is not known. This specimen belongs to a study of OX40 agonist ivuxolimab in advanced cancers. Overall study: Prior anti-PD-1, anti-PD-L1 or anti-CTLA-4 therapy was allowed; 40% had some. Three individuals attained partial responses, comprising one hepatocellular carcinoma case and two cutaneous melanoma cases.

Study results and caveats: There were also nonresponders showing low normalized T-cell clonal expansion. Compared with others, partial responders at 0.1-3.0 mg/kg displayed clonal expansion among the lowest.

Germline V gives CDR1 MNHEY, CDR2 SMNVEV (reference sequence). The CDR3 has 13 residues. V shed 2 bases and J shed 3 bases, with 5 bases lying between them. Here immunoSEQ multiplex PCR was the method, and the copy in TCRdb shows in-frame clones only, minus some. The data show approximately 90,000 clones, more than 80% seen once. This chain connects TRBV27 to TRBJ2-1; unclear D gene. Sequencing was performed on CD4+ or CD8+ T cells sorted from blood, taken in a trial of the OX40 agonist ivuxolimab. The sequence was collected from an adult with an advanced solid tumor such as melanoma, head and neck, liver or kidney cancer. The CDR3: CASSLTGYNEQFF. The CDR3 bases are TGTGCCAGCAGTTTAACCGGCTACAATGAGCAGTTCTTC.